This section outlines one TCR beta chain sequence together with its context. This sample was included in a study of blood T cell repertoires in COVID-19. Germline CDR1 reads MDHEN; CDR2 reads SYDVKM. V dropped 6 bases and J dropped 5 bases, with 10 bases sitting between them. CDR3 size: 12 residues. Produced via immunoSEQ multiplex PCR; TCRdb's table is partial and in-frame only. Of roughly 150,000 clones in the sample, approximately 80% are singletons; the top ten hold approximately 0.5%. Sequenced material: peripheral blood. The clonotype originates from a man aged 55 to 70 with acute or convalescent COVID-19. The chain is built from TRBV28 and TRBJ1-2; D is unresolved. In DNA, the CDR3 is TGTGCCAGCAGCCAACGGGAGTATGGCTACACCTTC. This sequence encodes CASSQREYGYTF.